The rows below give T cell receptor beta chains drawn from one sample of a study of radiation and T cells in renal cell carcinoma. The method was immunoSEQ multiplex PCR; TCRdb's version includes in-frame clones alone and lacks a portion of them. The sample has 100,000 to 150,000 clones; more than 75% are singletons. The sample in question was blood, obtained from a patient whose treatment included radiotherapy and nephrectomy. The origin of the receptors is a woman aged 70-85 years with renal cell carcinoma. Both conserved end residues are part of each CDR3. D genes are given only for firm matches. For some rows the clone size is stated as once, few or many, or as a class when expanded; others skip it.

CDR3 protein,CDR3 DNA,V gene,clone size,J gene,CDR3 length,D gene
CASSVGQQDFSGNTIYF,TGTGCCAGCAGCGTTGGCCAACAAGACTTCTCTGGAAACACCATATATTTT,TRBV9,-,TRBJ1-3,17,-
CASSDSMNTEAFF,TGTGCCAGCAGTGATTCCATGAACACTGAAGCTTTCTTT,TRBV25-1,-,TRBJ1-1,13,-
CASSQDSRADTQYF,TGTGCCAGCAGCCAAGATTCCAGGGCAGATACGCAGTATTTT,TRBV14,-,TRBJ2-3,14,-
CASSTQRDGELFF,TGTGCCAGCAGCACGCAACGGGACGGGGAGCTGTTTTTT,TRBV5-4,once,TRBJ2-2,13,-
CAISDTDSHEQYF,TGTGCCATCAGTGATACGGACAGCCACGAGCAGTACTTC,TRBV10-3,-,TRBJ2-7,13,-
CATTGAEETQYF,TGTGCCACCACCGGGGCCGAAGAGACCCAGTACTTC,TRBV10-3,-,TRBJ2-5,12,-
CAISESRQGHGNEQFF,TGTGCCATCAGTGAGTCGCGGCAGGGGCATGGCAATGAGCAGTTCTTC,TRBV10-3,-,TRBJ2-1,16,-
CASSYSMGGAREQYF,TGTGCCAGCAGTTACTCGATGGGGGGGGCCCGCGAGCAGTACTTC,TRBV6-6,-,TRBJ2-7,15,-
CASSPGGTGANVLTF,TGTGCCAGCAGCCCGGGCGGGACTGGGGCCAACGTCCTGACTTTC,TRBV2,-,TRBJ2-6,15,-
CASSLRTGSITYGYTF,TGTGCCAGCAGCTTACGGACAGGCTCCATAACCTATGGCTACACCTTC,TRBV7-9,once,TRBJ1-2,16,TRBD1
CASSYSRGLAKNIQYF,TGTGCCAGCAGTTACTCGAGAGGACTAGCCAAAAACATTCAGTACTTC,TRBV6-5,once,TRBJ2-4,16,-
CAWSVRGGVQPQHF,TGTGCCTGGAGTGTCAGGGGCGGGGTTCAGCCCCAGCATTTT,TRBV30,-,TRBJ1-5,14,-
CAWSVRGANYGYTF,TGTGCCTGGAGTGTAAGGGGGGCCAACTATGGCTACACCTTC,TRBV30,-,TRBJ1-2,14,-
CASSSTSAANTGELFF,TGTGCCAGCAGCTCGACTAGCGCCGCGAACACCGGGGAGCTGTTTTTT,TRBV7-3,-,TRBJ2-2,16,TRBD2
CASSQGLAGGRFEQYF,TGCGCCAGCAGCCAAGGCCTAGCGGGGGGGCGGTTCGAGCAGTACTTC,TRBV4-3,-,TRBJ2-7,16,TRBD2
CSSRKGPGETQYF,TGCAGTTCTAGGAAAGGGCCTGGAGAGACCCAGTACTTC,TRBV29-1,-,TRBJ2-5,13,-
CASSERDSGNYGYTF,TGTGCCAGCAGTGAAAGGGATTCAGGCAACTATGGCTACACCTTC,TRBV2,once,TRBJ1-2,15,-
CASSPTGEDGGYTF,TGTGCCAGCAGCCCAACAGGGGAGGATGGTGGCTACACCTTC,TRBV28,-,TRBJ1-2,14,TRBD1
CASSLVGGEGKGGYEQYF,TGTGCCAGCAGCTTAGTGGGGGGTGAGGGGAAGGGAGGCTACGAGCAGTACTTC,TRBV7-2,once,TRBJ2-7,18,-
CASSNRGVGYNEQFF,TGTGCCAGCAGCAACCGGGGGGTGGGATACAATGAGCAGTTCTTC,TRBV7-6,-,TRBJ2-1,15,TRBD2
CASSGTGGAGELFF,TGTGCCAGTAGTGGGACAGGAGGAGCCGGGGAGCTGTTTTTT,TRBV19,-,TRBJ2-2,14,TRBD1
CASSPERAEDTQYF,TGTGCCAGCAGCCCTGAGCGGGCGGAAGATACGCAGTATTTT,TRBV5-4,-,TRBJ2-3,14,-
CASSLTSGNQPQHF,TGTGCCAGCAGCTTAACGTCTGGGAATCAGCCCCAGCATTTT,TRBV7-2,-,TRBJ1-5,14,-
CASSFQGDYNEQFF,TGCGCCAGCAGCTTTCAGGGGGACTACAATGAGCAGTTCTTC,TRBV5-1,-,TRBJ2-1,14,TRBD1
CASTSRGTEAFF,TGTGCCAGCACTAGCAGGGGAACTGAAGCTTTCTTT,TRBV6-6,-,TRBJ1-1,12,-
CASSVSPGPQAPQNTEAFF,TGTGCCAGCAGCGTTTCTCCGGGACCCCAGGCCCCCCAGAACACTGAAGCTTTCTTT,TRBV9,-,TRBJ1-1,19,-
CASSSGGRIETQYF,TGTGCCAGCAGCTCGGGGGGGCGGATAGAGACCCAGTACTTC,TRBV5-4,-,TRBJ2-5,14,TRBD2
CAGEGGLLAKNIQYF,TGTGCCGGAGAAGGGGGACTTCTAGCCAAAAACATTCAGTACTTC,TRBV30,-,TRBJ2-4,15,-
CASSVNTEAFF,TGTGCCAGCAGCGTGAACACTGAAGCTTTCTTT,TRBV5-6,-,TRBJ1-1,11,-
CASSPSLNTEAFF,TGTGCCAGCAGCCCCAGTCTGAACACTGAAGCTTTCTTT,TRBV7-9,once,TRBJ1-1,13,-
CASSGGSQETQYF,TGTGCCAGCAGTGGCGGGTCCCAAGAGACCCAGTACTTC,TRBV2,-,TRBJ2-5,13,-
CASSVGTATEAFF,TGTGCCAGCAGCGTAGGAACGGCCACTGAAGCTTTCTTT,TRBV9,-,TRBJ1-1,13,-
CASSLAGSSYNEQFF,TGCGCCAGCAGCCTGGCAGGGAGTTCCTACAATGAGCAGTTCTTC,TRBV5-1,-,TRBJ2-1,15,-
CASSYSGLAGGETQYF,TGTGCCAGCAGTTACTCCGGACTAGCGGGGGGTGAGACCCAGTACTTC,TRBV6-5,-,TRBJ2-5,16,TRBD2
CACGVRSGNTIYF,TGTGCCTGCGGGGTACGCTCTGGAAACACCATATATTTT,TRBV30,-,TRBJ1-3,13,-
CAWSVGQAPQPQHF,TGTGCCTGGAGTGTAGGTCAGGCTCCCCAGCCCCAGCATTTT,TRBV30,-,TRBJ1-5,14,-
CASSTPDPYQETQYF,TGTGCCAGCAGCACCCCGGACCCCTACCAAGAGACCCAGTACTTC,TRBV21-1,once,TRBJ2-5,15,-
CASSSTYEQYF,TGTGCCAGCAGTTCTACCTACGAGCAGTACTTC,TRBV2,-,TRBJ2-7,11,-
CASGPRGPSGNTIYF,TGTGCCAGCGGGCCCCGGGGCCCCTCTGGAAACACCATATATTTT,TRBV7-9,-,TRBJ1-3,15,-
CASSPTGTPNSPLHF,TGTGCCAGCAGCCCAACCGGGACACCGAATTCACCCCTCCACTTT,TRBV28,-,TRBJ1-6,15,-
CASSLLAGEYNEQFF,TGTGCCAGCAGCTTATTAGCGGGGGAGTACAATGAGCAGTTCTTC,TRBV7-9,-,TRBJ2-1,15,TRBD2
CARAIPPYYGYTF,TGTGCCCGCGCAATCCCACCTTACTATGGCTACACCTTC,TRBV30,-,TRBJ1-2,13,-
CASSPAGQGTYEQYF,TGTGCCAGCAGTCCGGCGGGACAGGGAACCTACGAGCAGTACTTC,TRBV5-4,-,TRBJ2-7,15,TRBD1
CATSRVTYSNNEQFF,TGTGCCACCAGCAGAGTAACGTACTCAAACAATGAGCAGTTCTTC,TRBV15,-,TRBJ2-1,15,-
CASSVDRVSTDTQYF,TGTGCCAGCAGTGTCGATAGGGTTAGCACAGATACGCAGTATTTT,TRBV6-1,-,TRBJ2-3,15,-
CASSLDYGYTF,TGTGCCAGCAGCTTGGACTATGGCTACACCTTC,TRBV5-4,few,TRBJ1-2,11,-
CASAGQGSNQPQHF,TGTGCCAGCGCGGGACAGGGAAGCAATCAGCCCCAGCATTTT,TRBV6-1,-,TRBJ1-5,14,TRBD1
CASSPTLAQETQYF,TGCGCCAGCAGCCCTACACTAGCTCAAGAGACCCAGTACTTC,TRBV4-1,-,TRBJ2-5,14,-
CASSVAGQGNYGYTF,TGTGCCAGCAGCGTAGCCGGCCAGGGGAATTATGGCTACACCTTC,TRBV9,-,TRBJ1-2,15,-
CASSDPGLAGGRDEQFF,TGTGCCAGTAGTGACCCGGGACTAGCGGGGGGCCGAGATGAGCAGTTCTTC,TRBV19,-,TRBJ2-1,17,TRBD2
CASSRTRDNEQYF,TGTGCCAGCAGTCGTACCCGAGACAACGAGCAGTACTTC,TRBV2,-,TRBJ2-7,13,-
CASSQGGTSYNEQFF,TGCGCCAGCAGCCAAGGGGGGACCTCCTACAATGAGCAGTTCTTC,TRBV4-1,-,TRBJ2-1,15,-
CSAAGTGGLESNQPQHF,TGCAGCGCCGCCGGGACAGGGGGCCTAGAGAGCAATCAGCCCCAGCATTTT,TRBV29-1,-,TRBJ1-5,17,TRBD1
CASSLLGNNRGRYGYTF,TGTGCCAGCAGCTTGTTAGGGAATAACAGGGGGCGGTATGGCTACACCTTC,TRBV5-4,-,TRBJ1-2,17,TRBD1
CASSLGGGPAYNEQFF,TGCGCCAGCAGCTTAGGCGGGGGGCCAGCCTACAATGAGCAGTTCTTC,TRBV5-1,-,TRBJ2-1,16,TRBD2
CASRPYGYTF,TGTGCCAGCAGGCCCTATGGCTACACCTTC,TRBV28,-,TRBJ1-2,10,-
CASSLGTGGYTF,TGCGCCAGCAGCTTGGGAACGGGCGGCTACACCTTC,TRBV5-1,once,TRBJ1-2,12,-
CSVAPGGDTEAFF,TGCAGCGTTGCGCCAGGGGGGGACACTGAAGCTTTCTTT,TRBV29-1,-,TRBJ1-1,13,TRBD1